The rows below give T cell receptor beta chains drawn from one sample of a study of T cells after yellow fever vaccination. TCRdb itself ran the 5' RACE reads through MiXCR, one entry per CDR3 protein. Of 250,000 to 400,000 distinct CDR3 sequences listed, roughly 4.3% were seen once; the top ten hold 20% to 25%. The source material was PBMCs, sampled 5 days after the yellow fever booster vaccination. These receptors all stem from a man between 18 and 35 years old who received the YFV17D yellow fever vaccine. Each CDR3 is given with its conserved first and last residue. Each record gives: D gene, V gene, J gene, clone size, CDR3 protein, CDR3 DNA. D genes are given only for firm matches. Size tells how often a clone was seen (once, few, many) or the class of an expanded clone, and some rows leave it out.

-,TRBV7-9,TRBJ2-7,many,CASSLVTPAYEQYF,TGTGCCAGCAGCTTAGTTACTCCCGCCTACGAGCAGTACTTC
TRBD2,TRBV7-2,TRBJ2-1,few,CASSPGTSDYNEQFF,TGTGCCAGCAGCCCCGGGACTAGCGACTACAATGAGCAGTTCTTC
-,TRBV3-1,TRBJ2-7,-,CASSQDPGTGYEQYF,TGTGCCAGCAGCCAAGATCCGGGTACTGGGTACGAGCAGTACTTC
TRBD1,TRBV5-6,TRBJ2-5,-,CASSAKDRGGETQYF,TGTGCCAGCAGCGCTAAGGACAGGGGCGGGGAGACCCAGTACTTC
TRBD1,TRBV5-1,TRBJ1-5,few,CASRGQEDQPQHF,TGCGCCAGCAGGGGACAGGAGGATCAGCCCCAGCATTTT
TRBD2,TRBV20-1,TRBJ2-1,many,CSALGGGASDEQFF,TGCAGTGCTCTAGGCGGGGGGGCCTCCGATGAGCAGTTCTTC
-,TRBV7-2,TRBJ1-5,few,CASSLTGTNQPQHF,TGTGCCAGCAGCCTAACAGGGACCAACCAGCCCCAGCATTTT
-,TRBV28,TRBJ2-3,-,CASSLYAGRSTDTQYF,TGTGCCAGCAGTTTATACGCGGGTCGGAGCACAGATACGCAGTATTTT
TRBD1,TRBV4-2,TRBJ1-1,-,CASSQRDRPASFF,TGTGCCAGCAGCCAACGGGACAGGCCGGCATCTTTCTTT
-,TRBV28,TRBJ2-3,few,CASRWQGRDTQYF,TGTGCCAGCCGTTGGCAGGGGAGGGATACGCAGTATTTT
-,TRBV29-1,TRBJ2-7,many,CSVVLASTYEQYF,TGCAGCGTTGTGCTAGCGTCGACCTACGAGCAGTACTTC
-,TRBV7-2,TRBJ1-2,few,CASSYQGSGGYTF,TGTGCCAGCAGCTACCAGGGTTCTGGCGGCTACACCTTC
TRBD2,TRBV13,TRBJ2-1,-,CASSLELLAGEGNEQFF,TGTGCCAGCAGCTTAGAACTACTAGCGGGGGAAGGCAATGAGCAGTTCTTC
-,TRBV20-1,TRBJ1-5,many,CSARGDYRVGQPQHF,TGCAGTGCTAGGGGGGACTACAGGGTTGGACAGCCCCAGCATTTT
-,TRBV2,TRBJ2-6,few,CASSPPRSGANVLTF,TGTGCCAGCAGTCCTCCCCGCTCTGGGGCCAACGTCCTGACTTTC
-,TRBV14,TRBJ1-5,-,CASSQKGAIRQPQHF,TGTGCCAGCAGCCAAAAAGGAGCGATTCGGCAGCCCCAGCATTTT
-,TRBV29-1,TRBJ1-6,many,CSVEVRSNSPLHF,TGCAGCGTTGAAGTCCGATCCAATTCACCCCTCCACTTT
TRBD1,TRBV6-6,TRBJ1-4,-,CASSPTGGSNEKLFF,TGTGCCAGCAGTCCCACAGGGGGGTCTAATGAAAAACTGTTTTTT
TRBD2,TRBV6-5,TRBJ2-3,-,CASSLAGGGGTDTQYF,TGTGCCAGCAGCCTAGCGGGGGGGGGTGGCACAGATACGCAGTATTTT
TRBD1,TRBV28,TRBJ2-2,few,CASTLRTGPGELFF,TGTGCCAGCACCCTCAGGACAGGGCCCGGGGAGCTGTTTTTT
-,TRBV5-1,TRBJ1-3,few,CASSFGPPKGGNTIYF,TGCGCCAGCAGCTTCGGACCTCCGAAGGGTGGAAACACCATATATTTT
-,TRBV7-2,TRBJ2-3,many,CASSIKQGDTQYF,TGTGCCAGCAGCATTAAACAGGGAGATACGCAGTATTTT
-,TRBV5-1,TRBJ2-1,few,CASSLGLSGPNNEQFF,TGCGCCAGCAGCTTGGGGCTGTCGGGGCCCAACAATGAGCAGTTCTTC
TRBD1,TRBV19,TRBJ1-5,many,CASSAQGAQPQHF,TGTGCCAGTAGTGCACAGGGGGCCCAGCCCCAGCATTTT
-,TRBV7-3,TRBJ2-1,many,CASSRGTTYNEQFF,TGTGCCAGCAGTCGCGGGACAACTTACAATGAGCAGTTCTTC
TRBD1,TRBV5-8,TRBJ2-3,-,CASSPDRGVWDTQYF,TGTGCCAGCAGCCCAGACAGGGGTGTGTGGGATACGCAGTATTTT
-,TRBV27,TRBJ1-6,many,CASSGGSPLHF,TGTGCCAGCAGCGGTGGGTCACCCCTCCACTTT
-,TRBV20-1,TRBJ1-1,many,CSAWAGTEAFF,TGCAGTGCTTGGGCGGGGACTGAAGCTTTCTTT
-,TRBV11-2,TRBJ2-7,-,CASSPPIGRREAYEQYF,TGTGCCAGCAGCCCCCCCATAGGAAGGAGGGAGGCCTACGAGCAGTACTTC
TRBD1,TRBV5-4,TRBJ2-5,few,CASSLGNLQGALGTQYF,TGTGCCAGCAGCTTGGGCAACCTTCAGGGGGCTTTGGGGACCCAGTACTTC
-,TRBV19,TRBJ1-5,-,CASSIVTGTNQPQHF,TGTGCCAGTAGTATAGTTACCGGGACCAATCAGCCCCAGCATTTT
-,TRBV29-1,TRBJ1-1,few,CSVNLDGYTEAFF,TGCAGCGTTAATTTGGACGGATACACTGAAGCTTTCTTT